This T cell receptor (beta chain) was documented in a study of blood T cell repertoires in COVID-19. At the level of the study: T cells, B-cell-depleted T cells, or PBMCs provided the cDNA or gDNA that served as material.

The study drew participants aged about 18 to 95 years from some 23 US areas. Germline CDR1 and CDR2: WSHSY and SAAADI. The CDR3 sequence is 13 residues long. Losses at the gene ends were 8 bases for V and 7 bases for J; bases not matched to a gene: 8. Sequencing was performed with immunoSEQ multiplex PCR; in TCRdb, only in-frame clones are kept and a portion is missing. This table has approximately 150,000 clones, more than 75% appearing once. The clonotype was recovered from a human donor with acute COVID-19. The donor label of this sample is uncertain. The sequenced material came from PBMCs or T cells enriched from blood (not recorded which). This sequence joins TRBV10-2 and TRBJ2-4; 7 nucleotides agree with TRBD1. The CDR3 region is CASATDRVNIQYF. The CDR3, as DNA: TGCGCCAGCGCCACTGACAGGGTGAACATTCAGTACTTC.